The 22 T cell receptor beta chains in this list originate from one sample, sequenced in a study of T cells in tuberculosis. Repertoires were generated with immunoSEQ multiplex PCR, while TCRdb's copy carries only in-frame clones and drops some. The data hold 35,000 to 50,000 clones, with approximately 94% observed a single time. Material for sequencing was PBMCs. Receptors originate from a donor aged 10-29 years with latent tuberculosis or without tuberculosis infection. Some clones in this sample may be carry-over from other donors' samples.

The chain recombines TRBV6-5 with TRBJ1-4; the match to TRBD1 covers 8 bases. CDR3 size: 15 residues. Per the germline V gene, CDR1 is MNHEY and CDR2 is SVGAGI. J was trimmed by 5 bases and V by 4 bases; bases with no gene match: 6. The CDR3 here is CASSSGDRNNEKLFF. The CDR3 DNA follows: TGTGCCAGCAGTTCAGGGGACAGGAACAATGAAAAACTGTTTTTT.

J is TRBJ1-2 and V is TRBV10-3; 7 bases line up with TRBD1. CDR1 is ENHRY, CDR2 SYGVKD, per germline. The CDR3 covers 12 residues. Trimming cost V 10 bases and J 2 bases; bases outside gene matches: 4. In DNA form, the CDR3 reads TGTGCCACCAGGGGACAGAACTATGGCTACACCTTC. Translated: CATRGQNYGYTF.

The chain has TRBV6-4 and TRBJ2-7; 14 bases agree with TRBD2. Germline V CDR1 and CDR2: MRHNA, SNTAGT. The CDR3 contains 15 residues. The junction had 6 bases not matched to a gene; V was cut back by 6 bases and J by 5 bases. CDR3 residues: CASRRLAGGSHEQYF. Written as DNA, the CDR3 is TGTGCCAGCAGGCGACTAGCGGGAGGGAGCCACGAGCAGTACTTC.

V usage is TRBV5-1 and J usage is TRBJ2-1, with D possibly matching TRBD2 (6 bases). This CDR3 has 13 amino acids. The V end lost 2 bases, the J end lost 8 bases, and 11 bases lay between the germline ends. CDR1 is SGHRS, CDR2 YFSETQ, per germline. The CDR3 coding sequence is TGCGCCAGCAGCTTCCGGGAGAATTATGAGCAGTTCTTC. This sequence encodes CASSFRENYEQFF. The full variable domain, in which reference TRBV5-1 and TRBJ2-1 provide the parts outside the CDR3, is KAGVTQTPRYLIKTRGQQVTLSCSPISGHRSVSWYQQTPGQGLQFLFEYFSETQRNKGNFPGRFSGRQFSNSRSEMNVSTLELGDSALYLCASSFRENYEQFFGPGTRLTVL.

The V and J genes are TRBV7-9 and TRBJ2-7; tentatively, D is TRBD2 (5 bases). V lost 2 bases and J 6 bases, leaving 11 bases between the germline ends. The CDR3 runs 13 residues. Germline lookup yields CDR1 SEHNR and CDR2 FQNEAQ (reference sequence). CDR3 protein: CASSLTTSSEQYF. CDR3 sequence (DNA): TGTGCCAGCAGCTTAACCACTAGTTCCGAGCAGTACTTC.

The chain recombines TRBV4-1 with TRBJ1-2; no clear D. The CDR3 consists of 15 residues. Germline CDR1 and CDR2: MGHRA and YSYEKL. With 3 bases removed from V and 2 bases from J, the gap between germline ends came to 13 bases. DNA for the CDR3: TGCGCCAGCAGCCACCCTGCGGCAGACAACTATGGCTACACCTTC. This codes for CASSHPAADNYGYTF.

The chain has TRBV6-5 and TRBJ2-1, with TRBD2 matching 7 bases. The germline V gene has CDR1 MNHEY and CDR2 SVGAGI. The CDR3 extends over 13 amino acids. J gave up 5 bases and V 6 bases, and 4 bases lay outside the gene matches. CDR3 amino acids: CASSSRGNNEQFF. The CDR3 DNA follows: TGTGCCAGCAGCTCGCGGGGGAACAATGAGCAGTTCTTC.

This chain connects TRBV15 to TRBJ2-7; 9 nucleotides align to TRBD1. CDR1 and CDR2 from the germline V gene are LNHNV and YYDKDF (reference sequence). CDR3 length equals 12 residues. V lost 5 bases to trimming and J lost 4 bases; unmatched junction nucleotides: 0. CDR3 nucleotide sequence: TGTGCCACCAGCGACAGGGGGTACGAGCAGTACTTC. As protein: CATSDRGYEQYF.

The V gene is TRBV5-4, the J gene TRBJ2-7, with D uncertain. From germline, CDR1 is SGHNT and CDR2 YYREEE (reference sequence). The CDR3 is 15 residues long. The V gene lost 1 base and the J gene lost 2 bases, with 13 bases spanning the gap. This chain's CDR3 is CASSLWSAPTYEQYF. Here the CDR3 DNA reads TGTGCCAGCAGCTTGTGGAGCGCGCCTACCTACGAGCAGTACTTC.

The chain is built from TRBV11-2 and TRBJ1-4, with TRBD1 identical over 7 bases. The length of the CDR3 is 14 residues. Trimming cost V 5 bases and J 5 bases; bases outside gene matches: 5. The germline V gene has CDR1 SGHAT and CDR2 FQNNGV. The CDR3 loop is CASSVQGKNEKLFF. CDR3 bases: TGTGCCAGCAGCGTACAGGGGAAAAATGAAAAACTGTTTTTT. Based on the CDR3 plus reference TRBV11-2 and TRBJ1-4, the full variable domain is EAGVAQSPRYKIIEKRQSVAFWCNPISGHATLYWYQQILGQGPKLLIQFQNNGVVDDSQLPKDRFSAERLKGVDSTLKIQPAKLEDSAVYLCASSVQGKNEKLFFGSGTQLSVL.

This clone was seen a single time. The V gene is TRBV27, the J gene TRBJ2-7; TRBD2 aligns across 9 bases. The V gene's germline CDR1 is MNHEY and CDR2 SMNVEV (reference sequence). This CDR3 is built from 16 residues. The junction had 9 bases not matched to a gene; V was cut back by 3 bases and J by 3 bases. The CDR3 is CASSFLTSGNLYEQYF. CDR3 DNA sequence: TGTGCCAGCAGTTTTTTGACTAGCGGTAACCTCTACGAGCAGTACTTC.

This sequence joins TRBV12-5 and TRBJ2-5, with 7 nucleotides matching TRBD1. Trimming removed 5 bases from V and 3 bases from J; junction bases left unmatched: 9. CDR1 is LGHNT and CDR2 is FRNRAP in the germline V gene. The CDR3 loop spans 15 amino acids. CDR3 protein: CASGGKGQREETQYF. As DNA, the CDR3 is TGTGCTAGTGGTGGAAAGGGACAGAGAGAAGAGACCCAGTACTTC.

V is TRBV2 and J is TRBJ2-7; D gene ambiguous. Deletions cut 3 bases from V and 6 bases from J, with 12 bases between. CDR1 is SNHLY, CDR2 FYNNEI, per germline. CDR3 size: 13 residues. The CDR3 coding sequence is TGTGCCAGCAGTGATGGGCAGGTGGGCGAGCAGTACTTC. It specifies CASSDGQVGEQYF.

The chain links TRBV21-1 to TRBJ1-3; whether TRBD1, the table's D call, matches the DNA was not checked. TRBV21-1 is a pseudogene. The CDR3 has 19 residues. The CDR3 sequence: CASSKHVRGRPSSGNTIYF. The CDR3 DNA sequence: TGTGCCAGCAGCAAACATGTAAGGGGGCGACCCAGCTCTGGAAACACCATATATTTT.

This chain connects TRBV4-1 to TRBJ2-7, with D unclear. In germline, CDR1 is MGHRA, CDR2 YSYEKL. Trimming removed 0 bases from V and 5 bases from J, with 8 bases in between. This CDR3 spans 13 amino acids. The DNA of the CDR3 is TGCGCCAGCAGCCAAGATCAAACGGACGAGCAGTACTTC. Translating gives CASSQDQTDEQYF.

This chain links TRBV7-2 with TRBJ2-7, with D maybe TRBD1 (6 bases). CDR1 and CDR2 (germline): SGHTA, FQGNSA. V dropped 1 base and J dropped 2 bases, with 12 bases sitting between them. The CDR3 spans 15 residues. CDR3 region: CASSLVTGIAYEQYF. For the CDR3, the DNA is TGTGCCAGCAGCTTAGTGACAGGAATAGCCTACGAGCAGTACTTC.

The genes are TRBV27 and TRBJ2-3, with TRBD2 as a possible D gene (5 bases). The germline gives CDR1 MNHEY, CDR2 SMNVEV (reference sequence). The CDR3 consists of 12 residues. V dropped 7 bases and J dropped 6 bases, with 11 bases sitting between them. The CDR3 nucleotides are TGTGCCAGCAAAACGCCGGGGGATACGCAGTATTTT. Its protein is CASKTPGDTQYF.

CDR3 protein: CASSSSASSYNEQFF. The CDR3 DNA is TGCGCCAGCAGCTCGAGCGCGAGCTCCTACAATGAGCAGTTCTTC. The chain recombines TRBV5-1 with TRBJ2-1; no definite D call. Trimming removed 3 bases at V and 0 bases at J, with 10 bases between. Germline V gene data show CDR1 as SGHRS and CDR2 as YFSETQ. CDR3 size: 15 residues.

V is TRBV18 and J is TRBJ2-1; 10 nucleotides match TRBD2. The CDR3 has 17 amino acids. The germline V gene has CDR1 KGHSH and CDR2 LQKENI. The V and J ends lost 0 bases and 6 bases, in that order; junction bases with no gene match: 8. CDR3 nucleotides: TGTGCCAGCTCACCACCGAGTAGCGGGAGGTCGGGCAATGAGCAGTTCTTC. Its protein is CASSPPSSGRSGNEQFF. The complete variable domain, with remaining parts taken from reference TRBV18 and TRBJ2-1, reads NAGVMQNPRHLVRRRGQEARLRCSPMKGHSHVYWYRQLPEEGLKFMVYLQKENIIDESGMPKERFSAEFPKEGPSILRIQQVVRGDSAAYFCASSPPSSGRSGNEQFFGPGTRLTVL.

This rearrangement joins TRBV28 to TRBJ2-7; TRBD2 might be the D (6 bases). V was cut by 3 bases and J by 5 bases, with 11 bases left in between. Germline V gene lookup returns CDR1 MDHEN and CDR2 SYDVKM. The CDR3 spans 13 residues. The CDR3 loop reads CASSFGGTDEQYF. In nucleotides, the CDR3 is TGTGCCAGCAGTTTTGGGGGGACCGACGAGCAGTACTTC.

This rearrangement joins TRBV9 to TRBJ2-1; the D gene is possibly TRBD2 (5 bases). The V and J ends lost 0 bases and 9 bases respectively, with 10 bases between them. From germline, CDR1 is SGDLS and CDR2 YYNGEE. The CDR3 is 13 residues long. The CDR3 is CASSVGTRAEQFF. Written as DNA, the CDR3 is TGTGCCAGCAGCGTAGGGACTCGTGCTGAGCAGTTCTTC.

This clone was counted a few times. This sample includes further DNA sequences coding for the same CDR3. The V gene is TRBV6-5, the J gene TRBJ1-5; 8 nucleotides line up with TRBD1. Per germline, CDR1 MNHEY and CDR2 SVGAGI. This CDR3 has 14 residues. V lost 4 bases and J lost 4; bases outside the gene matches: 3. The CDR3 region has the DNA TGTGCCAGCAGTTCCGGACAGGGAAATCAGCCCCAGCATTTT. It encodes CASSSGQGNQPQHF.